The TCR beta chain under discussion was sequenced for a study of blood T cells in healthy people across ages. Sample-barcoded 5' priming and a J-beta primer mix drove a second PCR of roughly 7 to 11 cycles. TCRdb independently ran MiXCR on the 5' RACE reads; one entry per CDR3 protein. The table lists about 1 million distinct CDR3 sequences, over 35% of them singletons, with approximately 17% in the top ten. Germline CDR1 is SGDLS and CDR2 is YYNGEE. V was shortened by 0 bases and J by 4 bases, with 16 bases between the two germline ends. There are 16 residues in the CDR3. This receptor was obtained from a woman aged 55-69 years in good health. The gene calls are TRBV9 and TRBJ1-2; D may be TRBD1 (5 bases). Input material: blood. CDR3 loop: CASSVAGEGRAYGYTF. CDR3 nucleotide sequence: TGTGCCAGCAGCGTAGCGGGGGAGGGGCGGGCCTATGGCTACACCTTC.